The T cell receptor (beta chain) under discussion was sequenced for a study of blood T cell repertoires in COVID-19 (dated by TCRdb to 2019 to 2021). General notes on the study: Samples covering the acute and convalescent phases of COVID-19 were provided by collaborators in the United States, Italy and Spain. The prospective study material was composed of cDNA or gDNA derived from T cells, B-cell-depleted T cells, or PBMCs. The dataset comprised deeply sampled blood TCRbeta repertoires from subjects exposed to, actively infected with, or recovered from COVID-19. The repertoires were released in a freely available public database meant as a resource for research on the immune response to SARS-CoV-2. The samples were drawn from two sources: the first 160 participants of the ongoing ImmuneRACE study, and 1,200 or so subjects contributed by 6 global collaborators. Sample metadata almost always included a de-identified subject ID, COVID-19 status, age in years and sex. Where available, HLA class I and class II types were obtained from metadata supplied by the sample provider rather than from assay-based typing. Results the study describes overall, beyond this receptor: The quantity of clinical and demographic metadata differed by source and by participant and was supplied without curation.

The CDR3 runs 14 residues from the cysteine to the phenylalanine. Only CDR3 DNA remains: 42 bases, in frame from the first base. The CDR1 and CDR2 encoded by the germline V gene are SGHRS and YFSETQ. V and J are truncated by 5 bases and 4 bases respectively, leaving an intervening sequence of 14 bases. TCRbeta CDR3 regions were amplified from genomic DNA by means of the immunoSEQ Assay, a bias-controlled multiplex PCR. Processing in the source paper ran as follows. The number of nucleated cells in each sample was estimated by amplification of reference gene primers within the assay. To quantify the absolute abundance of each unique TCRbeta CDR3 rearrangement, sequence reads were collapsed and filtered. For each sample, productive Simpson clonality was calculated as the square root of Simpson's diversity index across productive rearrangements. The source is immuneACCESS, and TCRdb retained only in-frame sequences with V and J called. Part of the clones is not carried over; for the studies checked, unresolved V genes explain less than half of this, and the remainder is unexplained. D and trimming were read from the DNA, whereas the V and J calls and clone size are those reported in that table. This sample gives about 73,000 clones in total; approximately 80% of them show up just once. The ten largest clones take up around 4.5% of the sample.

Whole blood was collected in K2EDTA tubes by collaborating institutions according to the institutions' own protocols. For TCRbeta analysis, collaborators shipped samples as frozen whole blood, isolated PBMCs, or DNA extracted from either of those sample types. Remarks on this clone: Its antigen is still unknown. No quality values exist for individual bases; no much larger clone is one base distant.

The sequence was obtained from a woman aged 55-69 years with acute or convalescent COVID-19. The rearranged chain carries TRBV5-1 and TRBJ2-3; the D gene assignment is ambiguous. The sample consisted of peripheral blood. CDR3 sequence: CASRADNGADTQYF. The DNA sequence reads TGCGCCAGCAGGGCCGACAACGGCGCAGATACGCAGTATTTT.